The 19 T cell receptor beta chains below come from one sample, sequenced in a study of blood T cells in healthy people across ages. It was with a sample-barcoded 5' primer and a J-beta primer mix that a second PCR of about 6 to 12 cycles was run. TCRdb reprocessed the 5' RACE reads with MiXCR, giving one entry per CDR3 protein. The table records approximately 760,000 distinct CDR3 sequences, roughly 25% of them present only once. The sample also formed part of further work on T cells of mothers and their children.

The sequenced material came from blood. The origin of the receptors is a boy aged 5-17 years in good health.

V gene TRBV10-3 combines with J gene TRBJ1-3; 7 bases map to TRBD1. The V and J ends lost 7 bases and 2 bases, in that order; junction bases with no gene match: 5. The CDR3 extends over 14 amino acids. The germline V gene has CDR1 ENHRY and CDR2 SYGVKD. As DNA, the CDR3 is TGTGCCATCAACGGACAGGACACTGGAAACACCATATATTTT. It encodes CAINGQDTGNTIYF.

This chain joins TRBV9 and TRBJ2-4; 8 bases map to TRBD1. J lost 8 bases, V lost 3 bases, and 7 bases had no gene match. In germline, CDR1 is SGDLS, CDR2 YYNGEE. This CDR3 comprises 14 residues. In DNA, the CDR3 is TGTGCCAGCAGCGAGCAGACAGGGGCGGACATTCAGTACTTC. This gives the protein CASSEQTGADIQYF.

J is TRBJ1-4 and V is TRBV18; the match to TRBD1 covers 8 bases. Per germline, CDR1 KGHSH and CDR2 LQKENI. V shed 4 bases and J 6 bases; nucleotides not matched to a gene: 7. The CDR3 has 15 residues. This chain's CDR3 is CASSHDQGADEKLFF. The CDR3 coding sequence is TGTGCCAGCTCACACGACCAGGGGGCGGATGAAAAACTGTTTTTT.

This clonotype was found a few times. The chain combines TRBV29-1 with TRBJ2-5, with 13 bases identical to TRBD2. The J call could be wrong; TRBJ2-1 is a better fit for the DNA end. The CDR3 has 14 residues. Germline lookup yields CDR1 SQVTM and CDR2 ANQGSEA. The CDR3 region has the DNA TGCAGCGTTGGACAGGGGTGGACTAGCGGGGGACAGTTCTTC. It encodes CSVGQGWTSGGQFF.

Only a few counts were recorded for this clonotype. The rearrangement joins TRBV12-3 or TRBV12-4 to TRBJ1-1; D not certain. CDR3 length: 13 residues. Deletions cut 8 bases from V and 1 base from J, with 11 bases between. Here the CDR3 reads CASGPGWNTEAFF. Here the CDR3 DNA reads TGTGCCAGCGGACCAGGCTGGAACACTGAAGCTTTCTTT.

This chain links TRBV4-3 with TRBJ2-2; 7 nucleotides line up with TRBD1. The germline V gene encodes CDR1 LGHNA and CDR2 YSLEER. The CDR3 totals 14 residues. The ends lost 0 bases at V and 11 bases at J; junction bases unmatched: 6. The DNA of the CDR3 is TGCGCCAGCAGCCAAGATAGGGGGCTCCCCGAGCTGTTTTTT. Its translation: CASSQDRGLPELFF.

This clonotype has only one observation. The CDR3 DNA sequence: TGTGCCAGCATGTCGGGGGATCCCCGTAATTCACCCCTCCACTTT. Translating it yields CASMSGDPRNSPLHF. The V gene is TRBV5-5, the J gene TRBJ1-6; D is perhaps TRBD1 (5 bases). There are 15 residues in the CDR3. V was clipped by 6 bases and J by 6 bases, with 16 bases between them. Germline values: CDR1 SGHKS, CDR2 YYEKEE (reference sequence).

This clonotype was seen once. The chain's CDR3 is CASRGQGTTYNEQFF. Here the CDR3 DNA reads TGTGCCAGCAGAGGTCAGGGGACAACCTACAATGAGCAGTTCTTC. The chain recombines TRBV6-2 or TRBV6-3 with TRBJ2-1; D may be TRBD1 (6 bases). CDR3 size: 15 residues. V lost 6 bases to trimming and J lost 2 bases, with 14 bases between them. CDR1 is MNHEY and CDR2 is SVGEGT in the germline V gene.

The CDR3: CASSYEPDRGGIDVLTF. In nucleotides, the CDR3 is TGTGCCAGCAGCTACGAGCCGGACAGGGGAGGGATTGACGTCCTGACTTTC. The rearrangement uses TRBV3-1 and TRBJ2-6; 9 nucleotides agree with TRBD1. With 5 bases clipped from V and 11 bases from J, the junction kept 16 bases outside the gene matches. This CDR3 has 17 residues. The germline V gene has CDR1 LGHDT and CDR2 YNNKEL (reference sequence).

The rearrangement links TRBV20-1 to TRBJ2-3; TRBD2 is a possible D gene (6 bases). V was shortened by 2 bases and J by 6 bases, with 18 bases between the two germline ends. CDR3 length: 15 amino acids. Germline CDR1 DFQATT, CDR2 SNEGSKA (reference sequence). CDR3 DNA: TGCAGTGCTAGAAGGGCAAGCGGGCTGTACGATACGCAGTATTTT. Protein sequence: CSARRASGLYDTQYF.

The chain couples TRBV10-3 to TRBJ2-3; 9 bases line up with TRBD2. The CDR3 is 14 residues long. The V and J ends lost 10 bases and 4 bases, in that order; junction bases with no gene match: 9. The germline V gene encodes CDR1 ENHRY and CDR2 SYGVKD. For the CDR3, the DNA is TGTGCCAACCAGCGGGAGGCCGCCTCAGATACGCAGTATTTT. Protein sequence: CANQREAASDTQYF.

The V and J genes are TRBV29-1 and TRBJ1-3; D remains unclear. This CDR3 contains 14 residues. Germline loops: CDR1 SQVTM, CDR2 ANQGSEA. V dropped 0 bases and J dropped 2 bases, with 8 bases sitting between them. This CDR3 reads CSVEDGSPGNTIYF. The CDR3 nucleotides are TGCAGCGTTGAAGATGGATCCCCTGGAAACACCATATATTTT.

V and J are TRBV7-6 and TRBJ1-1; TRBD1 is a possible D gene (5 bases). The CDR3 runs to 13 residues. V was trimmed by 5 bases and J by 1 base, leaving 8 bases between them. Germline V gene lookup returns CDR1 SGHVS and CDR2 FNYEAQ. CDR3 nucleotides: TGTGCCAGCAGCATGACAGAGAACACTGAAGCTTTCTTT. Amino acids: CASSMTENTEAFF.

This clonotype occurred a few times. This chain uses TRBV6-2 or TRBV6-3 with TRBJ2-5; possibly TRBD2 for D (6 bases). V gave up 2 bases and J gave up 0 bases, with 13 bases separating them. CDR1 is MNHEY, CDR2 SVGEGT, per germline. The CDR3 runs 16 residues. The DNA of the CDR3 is TGTGCCAGCAGTTACCCGGGACTGCCGTACCAAGAGACCCAGTACTTC. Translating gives CASSYPGLPYQETQYF.

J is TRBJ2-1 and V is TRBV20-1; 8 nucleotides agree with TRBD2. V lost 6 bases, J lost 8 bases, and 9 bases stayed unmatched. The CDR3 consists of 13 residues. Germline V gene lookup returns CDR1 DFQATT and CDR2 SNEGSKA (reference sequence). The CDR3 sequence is CSATGTSKHEQFF. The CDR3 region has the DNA TGCAGTGCCACCGGGACTAGTAAGCATGAGCAGTTCTTC.

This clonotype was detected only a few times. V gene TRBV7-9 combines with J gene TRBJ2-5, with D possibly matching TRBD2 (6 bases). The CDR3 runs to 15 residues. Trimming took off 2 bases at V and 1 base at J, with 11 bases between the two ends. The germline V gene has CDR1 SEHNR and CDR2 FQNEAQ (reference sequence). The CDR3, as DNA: TGTGCCAGCAGCTTAATCCTGCGGGGCCAAGAGACCCAGTACTTC. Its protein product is CASSLILRGQETQYF.

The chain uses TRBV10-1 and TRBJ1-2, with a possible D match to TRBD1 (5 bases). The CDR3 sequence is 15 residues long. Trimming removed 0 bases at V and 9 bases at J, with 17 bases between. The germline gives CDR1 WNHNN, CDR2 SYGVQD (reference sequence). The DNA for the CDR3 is TGCGCCAGCAGTGAGTCGAACCGACCGGGACGTAGCTACACCTTC. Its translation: CASSESNRPGRSYTF.

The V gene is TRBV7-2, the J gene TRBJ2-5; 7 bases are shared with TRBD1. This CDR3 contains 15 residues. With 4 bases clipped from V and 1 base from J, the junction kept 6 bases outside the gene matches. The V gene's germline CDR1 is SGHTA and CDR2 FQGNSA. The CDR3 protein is CASSSIRDSQETQYF. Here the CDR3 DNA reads TGTGCCAGCAGCTCTATACGGGACAGCCAAGAGACCCAGTACTTC.

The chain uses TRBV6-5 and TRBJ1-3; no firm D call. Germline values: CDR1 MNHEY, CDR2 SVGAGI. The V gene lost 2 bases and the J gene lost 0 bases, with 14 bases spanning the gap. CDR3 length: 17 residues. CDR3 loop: CASSYGSIGSSGNTIYF. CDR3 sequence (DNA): TGTGCCAGCAGTTACGGGTCGATAGGGAGCTCTGGAAACACCATATATTTT.